In its sample, the clone carrying this TCR beta chain was seen many times. Trimming stripped 3 bases from V and 2 bases from J, with 17 bases between. The germline V gene has CDR1 SQVTM and CDR2 ANQGSEA. The CDR3 consists of 16 residues. The sample belongs to a study of blood T cells in healthy people across ages. A second PCR of roughly 7 to 11 cycles used a sample-barcoded 5' primer and a J-beta primer mix. MiXCR was run by TCRdb on the 5' RACE reads, yielding one entry per CDR3 protein. The data hold around 1.5 million distinct CDR3 sequences, with about 32% observed a single time. The chain carries TRBV29-1 and TRBJ2-1; D is possibly TRBD1 or TRBD2 (7 bases each). This TCR derives from a woman aged 30 to 39 in good health. The sequencing sample was made of blood. The CDR3 protein is CSVDLRRGGPYNEQFF. In nucleotides, the CDR3 is TGCAGCGTTGATCTCCGCAGGGGGGGTCCCTACAATGAGCAGTTCTTC.